The 2 T cell receptor beta chains below were found in one sample sequenced in a study of beta chain features in type 1 diabetes. Of the isolated RNA, all was reverse transcribed, and so the sequenced material was expressed TCRB transcripts. TCRdb keeps only in-frame clones here, not all; method: immunoSEQ multiplex PCR. The sample lists hundreds of thousands of clones, 14% occurring once. Input material: central memory CD4+ T cells from blood. These receptors all come from a man in his thirties or forties in good health.

CDR3 nucleotide sequence: TGTGCCAGCAGCTTACGACAGGGGGGGGCTTTCTTT. It specifies CASSLRQGGAFF. The chain recombines TRBV11-3 with TRBJ1-1, with TRBD1 matching 9 bases. V lost 2 bases, J lost 11 bases, and 3 bases stayed unmatched. This CDR3 is built from 12 residues. Looked up from germline, CDR1 is SGHNT and CDR2 is YENEEA.

The sample holds many counts of this clone. Other nucleotide sequences from this sample produce the same CDR3. V is TRBV9 and J is TRBJ1-5, with D uncertain. V shed 0 bases and J shed 1 base, with 5 bases lying between them. Looked up from germline, CDR1 is SGDLS and CDR2 is YYNGEE. CDR3 length: 14 residues. The CDR3 sequence is CASSVDGSNQPQHF. In DNA form, the CDR3 reads TGTGCCAGCAGCGTAGACGGAAGCAATCAGCCCCAGCATTTT.